A single sample is the source of the 19 T cell receptor beta chains below, sequenced in a study of OX40 agonist ivuxolimab in advanced cancers. The table came from immunoSEQ multiplex PCR; TCRdb's copy has only in-frame clones and leaves some out. The table shows just under 65,000 clones, with roughly nine tenths occurring only once. The sequenced sample was CD4+ or CD8+ T cells sorted from blood, obtained in a trial of the OX40 agonist ivuxolimab. Every receptor here comes from an adult with an advanced solid tumor such as melanoma, head and neck, liver or kidney cancer.

V usage is TRBV29-1 and J usage is TRBJ1-1, with D uncertain. CDR1 is SQVTM, CDR2 ANQGSEA, per germline. The length of the CDR3 is 14 residues. V shed 4 bases and J shed 8 bases, with 20 bases lying between them. Written as DNA, the CDR3 is TGCAGCGTTGGAGGGAGGGTGGGAACTGCCGAAGCTTTCTTT. Its translation: CSVGGRVGTAEAFF. The full variable domain, its missing parts supplied by reference TRBV29-1 and TRBJ1-1, is SAVISQKPSRDICQRGTSLTIQCQVDSQVTMMFWYRQQPGQSLTLIATANQGSEATYESGFVIDKFPISRPNLTFSTLTVSNMSPEDSSIYLCSVGGRVGTAEAFFGQGTRLTVV.

V gene TRBV4-1 combines with J gene TRBJ2-7, with TRBD2 identical over 14 bases. With 0 bases clipped from V and 5 bases from J, the junction kept 12 bases outside the gene matches. The CDR3 is 19 amino acids. Germline V lookup: CDR1 MGHRA, CDR2 YSYEKL. This chain's CDR3 is CASSQDPLTSGRARNEQYF. The CDR3 coding sequence is TGCGCCAGCAGCCAAGATCCTTTGACTAGCGGGAGGGCCAGGAACGAGCAGTACTTC.

The chain has TRBV25-1 and TRBJ2-5; the D gene is possibly TRBD2 (5 bases). Germline CDR1 is MGHDK and CDR2 is SYGVNS. CDR3 length: 12 amino acids. With 4 bases removed from V and 4 bases from J, the gap between germline ends came to 7 bases. The CDR3 region is CASSVGVETQYF. CDR3 in DNA: TGTGCCAGCAGTGTGGGAGTAGAGACCCAGTACTTC.

This chain uses TRBV7-3 with TRBJ1-2, with 10 bases lining up with TRBD1. The CDR3 runs 14 residues. V was clipped by 5 bases and J by 8 bases; unmatched bases: 8. Germline V CDR1 and CDR2: SGHTA, FQGTGA. The CDR3 region has the DNA TGTGCCAGCAGCCCGGGACAGGGGAGTGACGGCTACACCTTC. It codes for CASSPGQGSDGYTF.

The chain carries TRBV18 and TRBJ2-1, with 9 positions matching TRBD1. Per the germline V gene, CDR1 is KGHSH and CDR2 is LQKENI. This CDR3 spans 15 amino acids. Trimming removed 4 bases from V and 7 bases from J; junction bases left unmatched: 8. This chain's CDR3 is CASSQTGGAENEQFF. The DNA for the CDR3 is TGTGCCAGCTCACAAACAGGGGGCGCAGAGAATGAGCAGTTCTTC.

This chain links TRBV27 with TRBJ2-1, with 15 bases matching TRBD2. The CDR3 is 17 amino acids. With V trimmed by 5 bases and J by 9 bases, 11 bases remained unmatched. The germline CDR1 and CDR2 sequences are MNHEY and SMNVEV (reference sequence). CDR3 protein: CASSPWTSGRALPEQFF. CDR3 nucleotides: TGTGCCAGCAGTCCATGGACTAGCGGGAGGGCCCTCCCTGAGCAGTTCTTC.

V and J are TRBV7-3 and TRBJ2-1, with TRBD1 matching 9 bases. The V and J ends lost 6 bases and 9 bases, in that order; junction bases with no gene match: 6. The CDR3 totals 13 residues. Germline CDR1 SGHTA, CDR2 FQGTGA. The CDR3 sequence is CASSPRQGGEQFF. The CDR3 nucleotides are TGTGCCAGCAGTCCCCGACAGGGGGGTGAGCAGTTCTTC.

The chain carries TRBV5-1 and TRBJ1-3; TRBD1 agrees at 7 bases. The CDR3 length is 15 residues. V lost 4 bases and J lost 2; bases outside the gene matches: 6. The germline CDR1 and CDR2 sequences are SGHRS and YFSETQ. The CDR3 DNA is TGCGCCAGCAGCGCAAAGGGGGCCCCTGGAAACACCATATATTTT. As protein: CASSAKGAPGNTIYF.

The chain joins TRBV9 to TRBJ2-1; D is undetermined. The germline CDR1 and CDR2 sequences are SGDLS and YYNGEE. The germline V and J ends were trimmed by 0 bases and 7 bases, with 8 bases remaining between them. This CDR3 comprises 13 residues. CDR3 coding DNA: TGTGCCAGCAGCGTAGAAGCTCGGAATGAGCAGTTCTTC. It translates to CASSVEARNEQFF.

The rearrangement joins TRBV14 to TRBJ2-3, with D tentatively TRBD1 (6 bases). Trimming pared 4 bases from V and 7 bases from J, leaving 9 bases between. The CDR3 covers 12 residues. CDR1 is SGHDN, CDR2 FVKESK, per germline. CDR3 nucleotides: TGTGCCAGCAGCCCGCAGGGGAATACGCAGTATTTT. This sequence encodes CASSPQGNTQYF.

The V gene is TRBV5-8, the J gene TRBJ2-5; tentative D call: TRBD2 (5 bases). Germline CDR1 reads SGHTS; CDR2 reads YDEGEE. V lost 5 bases, J lost 5 bases, and 16 bases lay in between. This CDR3 is built from 14 residues. The CDR3 here is CASRSRGSGETQYF. For the CDR3, the DNA is TGTGCCAGCAGGAGCCGGGGATCGGGGGAGACCCAGTACTTC.

The J gene is TRBJ2-7, the V gene TRBV5-1; D is perhaps TRBD2 (6 bases). CDR3 length: 14 residues. From germline, CDR1 is SGHRS and CDR2 YFSETQ. Trimming shortened V by 0 bases and J by 1 base, and 8 bases separated the two germline ends. CDR3 residues: CASSLVAVSYEQYF. The CDR3 coding sequence is TGCGCCAGCAGCTTGGTAGCGGTATCCTACGAGCAGTACTTC.

This clone was counted once. The rearrangement links TRBV28 to TRBJ1-2, with no clear D. This CDR3 region has 14 residues. V was clipped by 3 bases and J by 1 base, with 9 bases between them. Germline values: CDR1 MDHEN, CDR2 SYDVKM. The CDR3 DNA sequence: TGTGCCAGCAGTTTTTCTGGGAATAACTATGGCTACACCTTC. Encoded protein: CASSFSGNNYGYTF.

This chain connects TRBV18 to TRBJ1-1; D not certain. Trimming cost V 0 bases and J 3 bases, with 11 bases left between them. Per germline, CDR1 KGHSH and CDR2 LQKENI. This CDR3 region has 15 residues. CDR3 loop: CASSPPAQTHTEAFF. The CDR3 region has the DNA TGTGCCAGCTCACCACCGGCCCAGACCCACACTGAAGCTTTCTTT.

This clone has only a few counts. This chain links TRBV6-5 with TRBJ2-5; the match to TRBD1 covers 7 bases. V lost 6 bases to trimming and J lost 5 bases; unmatched junction nucleotides: 9. The germline V gene has CDR1 MNHEY and CDR2 SVGAGI. CDR3 length equals 14 residues. The CDR3 region is CASSPGTDRETQYF. The DNA for the CDR3 is TGTGCCAGCAGCCCTGGGACAGATCGGGAGACCCAGTACTTC.

The chain employs TRBV4-2 and TRBJ2-7; a possible D gene is TRBD2 (5 bases). CDR1 is LGHNA and CDR2 is YNFKEQ in the germline V gene. There are 16 residues in the CDR3. V was shortened by 0 bases and J by 2 bases, with 14 bases between the two germline ends. The CDR3: CASSQESGSRAYEQYF. The CDR3 nucleotides are TGTGCCAGCAGCCAAGAGAGTGGGAGCCGGGCCTACGAGCAGTACTTC.

The chain combines TRBV7-2 with TRBJ2-7; TRBD1 or TRBD2 may be the D gene (5 bases each). Per germline, CDR1 SGHTA and CDR2 FQGNSA. Between the trimmed V and J ends, which lost 5 bases and 3 bases, there was a span of 17 bases. The CDR3 has 15 residues. CDR3 DNA sequence: TGTGCCAGCAGCCAGGGTTTAGAGCGGATCTACGAGCAGTACTTC. It specifies CASSQGLERIYEQYF. Looking up the rest from reference TRBV7-2 and TRBJ2-7 gives the full variable domain: GAGVSQSPSNKVTEKGKDVELRCDPISGHTALYWYRQSLGQGLEFLIYFQGNSAPDKSGLPSDRFSAERTGGSVSTLTIQRTQQEDSAVYLCASSQGLERIYEQYFGPGTRLTVT.

The V and J genes are TRBV2 and TRBJ2-1; D call uncertain. CDR3 length: 12 residues. V was clipped by 8 bases and J by 0 bases, with 5 bases between them. Germline CDR1 and CDR2: SNHLY and FYNNEI. The CDR3 sequence: CASGYSYNEQFF. CDR3 bases: TGTGCCAGCGGCTACTCCTACAATGAGCAGTTCTTC.

The V call is TRBV5-1, the J call TRBJ2-5; 11 bases fit TRBD2. CDR3 size: 15 residues. Germline CDR1 SGHRS, CDR2 YFSETQ. The J segment lost 4 bases and the V segment lost 4 bases, leaving 6 bases of the junction unmatched. In DNA form, the CDR3 reads TGCGCCAGCAGCCTATCTAGCGGGAGGATAGAGACCCAGTACTTC. This codes for CASSLSSGRIETQYF. The full variable domain, completed using reference TRBV5-1 and TRBJ2-5, is KAGVTQTPRYLIKTRGQQVTLSCSPISGHRSVSWYQQTPGQGLQFLFEYFSETQRNKGNFPGRFSGRQFSNSRSEMNVSTLELGDSALYLCASSLSSGRIETQYFGPGTRLLVL.